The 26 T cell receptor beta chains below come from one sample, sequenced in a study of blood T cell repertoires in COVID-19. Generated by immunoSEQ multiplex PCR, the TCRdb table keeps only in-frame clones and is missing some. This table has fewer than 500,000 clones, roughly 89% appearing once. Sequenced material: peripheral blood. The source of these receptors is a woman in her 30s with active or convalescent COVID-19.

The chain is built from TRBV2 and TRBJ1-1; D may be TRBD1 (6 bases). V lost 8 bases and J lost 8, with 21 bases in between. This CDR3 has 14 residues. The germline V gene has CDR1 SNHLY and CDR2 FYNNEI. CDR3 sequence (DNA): TGTGCCAGCCATAGGGACACCCCAATCGGGGAAGCTTTCTTT. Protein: CASHRDTPIGEAFF.

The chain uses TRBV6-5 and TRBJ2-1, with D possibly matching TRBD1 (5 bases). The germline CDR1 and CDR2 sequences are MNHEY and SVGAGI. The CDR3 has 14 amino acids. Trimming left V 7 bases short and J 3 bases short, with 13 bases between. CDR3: CASNGRQGYNEQFF. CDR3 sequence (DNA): TGTGCCAGCAACGGACGTCAGGGCTACAATGAGCAGTTCTTC.

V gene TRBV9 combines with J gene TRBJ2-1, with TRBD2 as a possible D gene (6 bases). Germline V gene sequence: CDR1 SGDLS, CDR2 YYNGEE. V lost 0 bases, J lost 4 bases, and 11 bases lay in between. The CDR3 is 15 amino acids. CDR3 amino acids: CASSVERETYNEQFF. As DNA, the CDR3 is TGTGCCAGCAGCGTAGAACGGGAGACTTACAATGAGCAGTTCTTC.

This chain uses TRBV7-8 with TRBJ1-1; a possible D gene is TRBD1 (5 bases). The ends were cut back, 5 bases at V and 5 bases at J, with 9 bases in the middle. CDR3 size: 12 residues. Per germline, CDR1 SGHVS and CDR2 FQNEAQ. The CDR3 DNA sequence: TGTGCCAGCAGCCGGGGGGGAACTGAAGCTTTCTTT. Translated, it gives CASSRGGTEAFF.

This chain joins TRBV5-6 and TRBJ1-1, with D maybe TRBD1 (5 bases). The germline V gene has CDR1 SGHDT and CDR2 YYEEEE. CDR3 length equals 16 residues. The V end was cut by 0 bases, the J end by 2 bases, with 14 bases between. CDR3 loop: CASSLEGYYGNTEAFF. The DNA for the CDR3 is TGTGCCAGCAGCTTGGAGGGGTACTACGGTAACACTGAAGCTTTCTTT.

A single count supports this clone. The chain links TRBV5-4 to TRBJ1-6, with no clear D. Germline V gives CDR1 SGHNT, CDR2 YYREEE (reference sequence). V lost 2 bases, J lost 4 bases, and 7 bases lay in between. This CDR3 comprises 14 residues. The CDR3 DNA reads TGTGCCAGCAGCTTTGAGGGATATAATTCACCCCTCCACTTT. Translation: CASSFEGYNSPLHF.

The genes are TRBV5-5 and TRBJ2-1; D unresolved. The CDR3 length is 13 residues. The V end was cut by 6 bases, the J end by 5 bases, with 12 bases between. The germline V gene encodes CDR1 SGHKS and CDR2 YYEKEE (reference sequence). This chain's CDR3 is CASTFSEHNEQFF. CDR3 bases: TGTGCCAGCACCTTCTCTGAGCACAATGAGCAGTTCTTC.

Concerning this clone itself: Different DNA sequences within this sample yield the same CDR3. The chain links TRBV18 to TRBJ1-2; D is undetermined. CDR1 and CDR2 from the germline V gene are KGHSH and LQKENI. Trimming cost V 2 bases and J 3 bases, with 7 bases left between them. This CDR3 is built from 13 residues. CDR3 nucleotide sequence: TGTGCCAGCTCACCAGAAACGGACTATGGCTACACCTTC. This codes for CASSPETDYGYTF.

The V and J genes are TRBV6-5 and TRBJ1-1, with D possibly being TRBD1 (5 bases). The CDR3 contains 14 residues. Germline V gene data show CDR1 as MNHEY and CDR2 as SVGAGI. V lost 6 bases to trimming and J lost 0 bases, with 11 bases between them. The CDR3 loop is CASSYDSLNTEAFF. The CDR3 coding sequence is TGTGCCAGCAGCTACGACAGCTTGAACACTGAAGCTTTCTTT.

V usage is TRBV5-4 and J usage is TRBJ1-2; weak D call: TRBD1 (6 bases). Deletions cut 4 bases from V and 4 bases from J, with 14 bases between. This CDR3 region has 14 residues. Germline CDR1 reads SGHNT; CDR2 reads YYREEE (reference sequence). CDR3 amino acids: CASSLDRLLYGYTF. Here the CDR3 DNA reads TGTGCCAGCAGCCTCGACAGGTTACTCTATGGCTACACCTTC.

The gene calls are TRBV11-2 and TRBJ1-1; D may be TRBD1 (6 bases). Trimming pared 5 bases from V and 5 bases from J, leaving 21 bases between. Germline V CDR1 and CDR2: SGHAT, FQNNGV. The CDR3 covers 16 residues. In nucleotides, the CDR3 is TGTGCCAGCAGCCCGGTGGGGGGGGCGAGTAGAACTGAAGCTTTCTTT. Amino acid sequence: CASSPVGGASRTEAFF.

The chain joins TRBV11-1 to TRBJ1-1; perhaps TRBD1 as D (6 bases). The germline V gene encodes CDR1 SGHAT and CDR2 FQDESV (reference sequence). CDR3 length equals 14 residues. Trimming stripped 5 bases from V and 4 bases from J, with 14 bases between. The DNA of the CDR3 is TGTGCCAGCAGCAAAAGGGGGTTGGGCACTGAAGCTTTCTTT. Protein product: CASSKRGLGTEAFF.

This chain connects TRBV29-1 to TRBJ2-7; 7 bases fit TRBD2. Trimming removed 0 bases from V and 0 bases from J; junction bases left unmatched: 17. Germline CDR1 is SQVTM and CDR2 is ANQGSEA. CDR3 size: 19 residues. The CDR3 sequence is CSVEDQKLGGTPASYEQYF. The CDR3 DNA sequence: TGCAGCGTTGAAGATCAAAAACTGGGAGGGACGCCTGCCTCCTACGAGCAGTACTTC.

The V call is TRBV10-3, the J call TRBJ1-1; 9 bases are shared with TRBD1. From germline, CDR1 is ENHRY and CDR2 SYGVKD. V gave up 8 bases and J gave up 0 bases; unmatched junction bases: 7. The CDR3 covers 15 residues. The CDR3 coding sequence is TGTGCCATCGGTAGGACAGGGGACATGAACACTGAAGCTTTCTTT. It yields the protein CAIGRTGDMNTEAFF.

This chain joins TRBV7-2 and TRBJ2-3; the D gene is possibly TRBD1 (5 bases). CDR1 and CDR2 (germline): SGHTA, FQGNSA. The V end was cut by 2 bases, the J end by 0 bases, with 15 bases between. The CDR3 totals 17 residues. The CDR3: CASSLWGYVPSTDTQYF. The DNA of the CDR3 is TGTGCCAGCAGCTTATGGGGCTACGTACCTAGCACAGATACGCAGTATTTT.

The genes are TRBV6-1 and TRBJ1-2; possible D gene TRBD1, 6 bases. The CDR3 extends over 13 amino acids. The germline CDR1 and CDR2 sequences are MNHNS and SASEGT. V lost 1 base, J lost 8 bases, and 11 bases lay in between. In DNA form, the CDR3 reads TGTGCCAGCAGTGAAGGGACAGCCTCGGGCTACACCTTC. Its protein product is CASSEGTASGYTF.

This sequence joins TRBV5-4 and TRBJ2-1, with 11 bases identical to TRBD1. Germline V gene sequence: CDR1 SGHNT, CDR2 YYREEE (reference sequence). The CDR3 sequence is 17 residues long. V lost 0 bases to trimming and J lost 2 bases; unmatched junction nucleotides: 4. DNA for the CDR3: TGTGCCAGCAGCTTGGATGGGGGACAGGGGGCCTACAATGAGCAGTTCTTC. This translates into CASSLDGGQGAYNEQFF.

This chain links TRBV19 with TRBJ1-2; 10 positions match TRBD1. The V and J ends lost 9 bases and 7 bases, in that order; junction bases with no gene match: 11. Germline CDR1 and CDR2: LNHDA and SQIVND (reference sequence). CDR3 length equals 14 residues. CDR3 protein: CARPSGDRGGGYTF. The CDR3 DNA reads TGTGCCAGACCGTCAGGGGACAGGGGCGGTGGCTACACCTTC.

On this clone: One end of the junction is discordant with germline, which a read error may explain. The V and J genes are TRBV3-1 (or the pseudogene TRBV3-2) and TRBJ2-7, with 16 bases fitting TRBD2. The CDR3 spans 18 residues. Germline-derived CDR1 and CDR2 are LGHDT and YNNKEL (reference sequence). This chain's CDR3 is CASSQGGLAGGLSHEQYF. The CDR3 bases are TGTGCCAGCAGCCAAGGGGGACTAGCGGGAGGGCTCTCCCACGAGCAGTACTTC.

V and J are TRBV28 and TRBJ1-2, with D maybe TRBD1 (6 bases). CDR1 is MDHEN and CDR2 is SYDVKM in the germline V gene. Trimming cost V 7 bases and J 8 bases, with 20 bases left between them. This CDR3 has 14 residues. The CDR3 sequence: CASITHLGAGGYTF. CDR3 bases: TGTGCCAGCATCACCCATCTGGGGGCAGGCGGCTACACCTTC.

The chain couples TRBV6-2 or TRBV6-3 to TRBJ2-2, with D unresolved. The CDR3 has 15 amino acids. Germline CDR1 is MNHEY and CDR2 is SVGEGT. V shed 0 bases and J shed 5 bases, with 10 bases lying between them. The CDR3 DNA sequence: TGTGCCAGCAGTTACTCCCGGGTGCGGACCGGGGAGCTGTTTTTT. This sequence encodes CASSYSRVRTGELFF.

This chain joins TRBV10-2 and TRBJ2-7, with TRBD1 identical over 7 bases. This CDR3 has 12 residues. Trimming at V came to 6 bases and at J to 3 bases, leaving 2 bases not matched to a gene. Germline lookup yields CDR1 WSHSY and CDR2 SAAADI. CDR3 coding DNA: TGCGCCAGCAGCAACAGGGGCTACGAGCAGTACTTC. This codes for CASSNRGYEQYF.

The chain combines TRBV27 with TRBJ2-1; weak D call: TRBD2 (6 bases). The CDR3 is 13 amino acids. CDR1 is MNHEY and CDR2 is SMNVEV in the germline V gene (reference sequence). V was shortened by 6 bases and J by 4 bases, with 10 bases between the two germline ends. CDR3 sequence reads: CASSGSSYNEQFF. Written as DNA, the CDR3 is TGTGCCAGCAGCGGGAGCTCGTACAATGAGCAGTTCTTC.

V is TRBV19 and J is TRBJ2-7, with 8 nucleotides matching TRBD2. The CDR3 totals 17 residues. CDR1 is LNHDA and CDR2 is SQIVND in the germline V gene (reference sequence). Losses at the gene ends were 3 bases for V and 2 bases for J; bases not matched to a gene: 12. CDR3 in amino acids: CASSILPPSGGPYEQYF. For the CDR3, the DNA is TGTGCCAGTAGTATCCTCCCTCCGAGCGGGGGACCCTACGAGCAGTACTTC.

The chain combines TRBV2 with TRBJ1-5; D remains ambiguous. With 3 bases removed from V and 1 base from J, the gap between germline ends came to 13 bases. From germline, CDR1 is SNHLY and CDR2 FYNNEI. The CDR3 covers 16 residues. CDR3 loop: CASSEEGTPSNQPQHF. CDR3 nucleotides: TGTGCCAGCAGTGAGGAGGGTACGCCCAGCAATCAGCCCCAGCATTTT.

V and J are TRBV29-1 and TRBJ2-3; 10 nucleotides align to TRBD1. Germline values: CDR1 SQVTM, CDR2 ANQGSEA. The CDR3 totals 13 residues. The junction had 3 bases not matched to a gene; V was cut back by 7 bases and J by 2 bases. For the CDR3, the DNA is TGCAGCGCGGGACAGGGGCTCACAGATACGCAGTATTTT. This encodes CSAGQGLTDTQYF.